One and the same sample provided the 19 T cell receptor beta chains below, sequenced in a study of cytomegalovirus exposure and HLA in healthy donors. PCR used 60 Vbeta primers and 13 Jbeta primers. TCRdb keeps only in-frame clones here, not all; method: immunoSEQ multiplex PCR. The data contain more than 85,000 clones, 81% of them singletons. The sample was PBMCs. Receptors were obtained from a woman aged 25 to 39 in good health and CMV-seronegative.

The chain uses TRBV27 and TRBJ2-7; TRBD2 might be the D (5 bases). Germline V gene sequence: CDR1 MNHEY, CDR2 SMNVEV (reference sequence). V shed 10 bases and J shed 5 bases, with 9 bases lying between them. The CDR3 is made up of 10 amino acids. The CDR3 reads CATGRDEQYF. For the CDR3, the DNA is TGTGCCACCGGGCGGGACGAGCAGTACTTC.

This clone was observed a single time. This chain joins TRBV27 and TRBJ2-1, with 10 bases identical to TRBD2. CDR1 is MNHEY and CDR2 is SMNVEV in the germline V gene (reference sequence). CDR3 length: 15 amino acids. The ends lost 7 bases at V and 2 bases at J; junction bases unmatched: 5. CDR3 in amino acids: CASTSGRGTYNEQFF. CDR3 coding DNA: TGTGCCAGCACGAGCGGGAGGGGAACCTACAATGAGCAGTTCTTC.

This chain links TRBV2 with TRBJ1-2; D is possibly TRBD1 (5 bases). Germline assignment: CDR1 SNHLY and CDR2 FYNNEI. This CDR3 contains 13 residues. V was clipped by 7 bases and J by 1 base, with 10 bases between them. Here the CDR3 reads CASTLGHNYGYTF. The CDR3 nucleotides are TGTGCCAGCACCCTGGGGCATAACTATGGCTACACCTTC.

This clone was detected once. The CDR3 sequence: CASSNSLNTEAFF. The CDR3 nucleotides are TGTGCCAGTTCTAACAGCCTGAACACTGAAGCTTTCTTT. J is TRBJ1-1 and V is TRBV19, with no clear D. Germline V gene lookup returns CDR1 LNHDA and CDR2 SQIVND (reference sequence). Trimming removed 8 bases from V and 0 bases from J, with 10 bases in between. CDR3 length: 13 amino acids. Full variable domain (remainder filled in from reference TRBV19 and TRBJ1-1): DGGITQSPKYLFRKEGQNVTLSCEQNLNHDAMYWYRQDPGQGLRLIYYSQIVNDFQKGDIAEGYSVSREKKESFPLTVTSAQKNPTAFYLCASSNSLNTEAFFGQGTRLTVV.

The genes are TRBV30 and TRBJ2-7, with 13 bases that match TRBD2. Germline V CDR1 and CDR2: GTSNPN, SVGIG (reference sequence). The trim removed 0 bases at V and 2 bases at J, leaving 7 bases unmatched. The CDR3 is 17 amino acids. In DNA form, the CDR3 reads TGTGCCTGGAGTGTACCCGGACTAGCGGGAGCTGCCTACGAGCAGTACTTC. Amino acid sequence: CAWSVPGLAGAAYEQYF.

This clone was seen only a few times. This chain joins TRBV4-2 and TRBJ1-1; D is perhaps TRBD1 (5 bases). The germline CDR1 and CDR2 sequences are LGHNA and YNFKEQ. With 6 bases removed from V and 7 bases from J, the gap between germline ends came to 9 bases. The CDR3 has 11 residues. The CDR3 region has the DNA TGTGCCAGCAGTCTTCAGGGTGAAGCTTTCTTT. Translating it yields CASSLQGEAFF.

The rearrangement joins TRBV7-2 to TRBJ1-1; D ambiguous. This CDR3 has 15 amino acids. The germline V gene encodes CDR1 SGHTA and CDR2 FQGNSA. V shed 4 bases and J shed 4 bases, with 16 bases lying between them. The CDR3, as DNA: TGTGCCAGCAGCTCCCTGGGTATAAAGCGCACTGAAGCTTTCTTT. Encoded protein: CASSSLGIKRTEAFF.

This CDR3 is CASSLRGGTGELFF. CDR3 bases: TGTGCCAGCAGTTTAAGGGGAGGAACCGGGGAGCTGTTTTTT. This chain uses TRBV27 with TRBJ2-2, with D perhaps TRBD2 (6 bases). Per germline, CDR1 MNHEY and CDR2 SMNVEV (reference sequence). V was pared by 2 bases and J by 5 bases, with 9 bases between. This CDR3 comprises 14 residues.

CDR3 amino acids: CAISPQDNEQFF. For the CDR3, the DNA is TGTGCCATCAGTCCCCAGGACAATGAGCAGTTCTTC. The chain recombines TRBV10-3 with TRBJ2-1; D is ambiguous. CDR1 ENHRY and CDR2 SYGVKD come from the germline V gene. The V and J ends lost 5 bases and 5 bases respectively, with 7 bases between them. There are 12 residues in the CDR3.

The V and J genes are TRBV6-5 and TRBJ1-1, with 7 bases aligning to TRBD1. CDR1 MNHEY and CDR2 SVGAGI come from the germline V gene. With 6 bases clipped from V and 2 bases from J, the junction kept 6 bases outside the gene matches. This CDR3 contains 14 residues. The CDR3 sequence: CASRQGGGNTEAFF. DNA of the CDR3: TGTGCCAGCAGGCAGGGGGGCGGTAACACTGAAGCTTTCTTT.

V gene TRBV6-1 combines with J gene TRBJ1-1; no firm D call. The CDR3 contains 14 residues. Per germline, CDR1 MNHNS and CDR2 SASEGT. Trimming took 5 bases from V and 1 from J, leaving 11 bases between them. The CDR3 nucleotides are TGTGCCAGCAGTCCTCTGGCCGCGAACACTGAAGCTTTCTTT. Translating gives CASSPLAANTEAFF.

The CDR3 coding sequence is TGTGCCAGCTCAAACAGGGACCTGGGCGAGCAGTACTTC. Translation gives CASSNRDLGEQYF. This chain uses TRBV18 with TRBJ2-7; weak D call: TRBD1 (6 bases). Trimming took 5 bases from V and 6 from J, leaving 14 bases between them. CDR1 and CDR2 (germline): KGHSH, LQKENI. The CDR3 is made up of 13 amino acids.

The chain uses TRBV27 and TRBJ1-1, with TRBD1 matching over 7 bases. CDR3 size: 17 residues. Germline values: CDR1 MNHEY, CDR2 SMNVEV (reference sequence). With V trimmed by 6 bases and J by 4 bases, 17 bases remained unmatched. This CDR3 reads CASRQGTAPAKSTEAFF. CDR3 nucleotide sequence: TGTGCCAGCAGGCAGGGGACAGCCCCGGCAAAAAGCACTGAAGCTTTCTTT.

The CDR3 loop is CATSRDLLPWELFF. The CDR3 DNA follows: TGTGCCACCAGCAGAGACCTACTACCATGGGAGCTGTTTTTT. The V call is TRBV15, the J call TRBJ2-2; D gene unclear. The CDR3 runs 14 residues. Per germline, CDR1 LNHNV and CDR2 YYDKDF (reference sequence). V shed 0 bases and J shed 9 bases, with 11 bases lying between them.

The chain employs TRBV5-4 and TRBJ1-2; D is possibly TRBD1 (6 bases). From germline, CDR1 is SGHNT and CDR2 YYREEE (reference sequence). The CDR3 is 13 residues long. Between the trimmed V and J ends, which lost 2 bases and 7 bases, there was a span of 12 bases. The CDR3 DNA sequence: TGTGCCAGCAGCTTAGGGGGAGTGGGTGGCTACACCTTC. The encoded protein is CASSLGGVGGYTF.

The rearrangement links TRBV19 to TRBJ1-2; D gene ambiguous. The V gene lost 7 bases and the J gene lost 13 bases, with 25 bases spanning the gap. CDR1 is LNHDA and CDR2 is SQIVND in the germline V gene (reference sequence). The CDR3 sequence is 14 residues long. CDR3 amino acids: CASTSWEGLILVTF. The CDR3 DNA reads as TGTGCCAGTACCTCCTGGGAGGGATTAATTCTCGTCACCTTC.

The V gene is TRBV18, the J gene TRBJ1-3; a weak D match, TRBD1 (6 bases). The germline V gene encodes CDR1 KGHSH and CDR2 LQKENI. V lost 2 bases, J lost 8 bases, and 16 bases lay in between. This CDR3 contains 15 residues. CDR3 DNA: TGTGCCAGCTCACCAGTCGGGGGGCTCTTGGACACCATATATTTT. Residues: CASSPVGGLLDTIYF. Combining the CDR3 with reference TRBV18 and TRBJ1-3 gives the whole variable domain NAGVMQNPRHLVRRRGQEARLRCSPMKGHSHVYWYRQLPEEGLKFMVYLQKENIIDESGMPKERFSAEFPKEGPSILRIQQVVRGDSAAYFCASSPVGGLLDTIYFGEGSWLTVV.

The rearrangement uses TRBV7-7 and TRBJ2-7; TRBD2 matches 13 bases. The ends lost 5 bases at V and 7 bases at J; junction bases unmatched: 8. The CDR3 loop spans 15 amino acids. Germline V gene data show CDR1 as SSHAT and CDR2 as FNYEAQ (reference sequence). CDR3 bases: TGTGCCAGCAGCCGCAGACTAGCGGGAGGAGAAGAGCAGTACTTC. As protein: CASSRRLAGGEEQYF.

J is TRBJ2-2 and V is TRBV20-1; no clear D. This CDR3 is built from 10 residues. V was clipped by 3 bases and J by 6 bases, with 2 bases between them. Germline CDR1 is DFQATT and CDR2 is SNEGSKA (reference sequence). The CDR3 loop reads CSASAGELFF. DNA for the CDR3: TGCAGTGCTAGCGCCGGGGAGCTGTTTTTT.